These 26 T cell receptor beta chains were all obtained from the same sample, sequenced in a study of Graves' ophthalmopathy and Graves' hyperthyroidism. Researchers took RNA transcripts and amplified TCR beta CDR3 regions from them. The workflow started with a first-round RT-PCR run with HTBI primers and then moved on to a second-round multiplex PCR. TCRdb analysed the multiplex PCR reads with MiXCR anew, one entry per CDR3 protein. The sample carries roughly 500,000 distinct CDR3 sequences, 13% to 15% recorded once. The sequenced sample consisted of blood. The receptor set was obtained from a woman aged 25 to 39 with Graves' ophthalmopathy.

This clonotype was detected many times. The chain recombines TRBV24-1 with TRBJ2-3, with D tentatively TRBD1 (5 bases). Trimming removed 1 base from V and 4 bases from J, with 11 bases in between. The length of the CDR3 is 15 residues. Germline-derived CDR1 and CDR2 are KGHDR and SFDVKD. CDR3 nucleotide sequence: TGTGCCACCAGTGATTTTGCCGCGACAGCAGATACGCAGTATTTT. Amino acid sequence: CATSDFAATADTQYF.

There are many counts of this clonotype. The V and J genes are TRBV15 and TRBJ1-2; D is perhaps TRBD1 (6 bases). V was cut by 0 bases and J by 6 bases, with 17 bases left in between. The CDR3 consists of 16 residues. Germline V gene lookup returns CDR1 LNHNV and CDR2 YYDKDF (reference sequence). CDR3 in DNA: TGTGCCACCAGCAGAGATAATACCCCTGGACAGAATGGCTACACCTTC. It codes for CATSRDNTPGQNGYTF.

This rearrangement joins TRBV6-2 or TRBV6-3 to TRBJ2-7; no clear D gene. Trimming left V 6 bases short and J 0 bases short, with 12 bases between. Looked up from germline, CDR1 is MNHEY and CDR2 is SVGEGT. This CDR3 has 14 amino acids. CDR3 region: CASRNYLSSYEQYF. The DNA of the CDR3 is TGTGCCAGCAGAAATTACTTGAGCTCCTACGAGCAGTACTTC.

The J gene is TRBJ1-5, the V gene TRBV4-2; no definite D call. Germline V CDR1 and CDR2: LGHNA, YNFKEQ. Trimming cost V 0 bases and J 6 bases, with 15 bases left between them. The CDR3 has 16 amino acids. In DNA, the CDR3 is TGTGCCAGCAGCCAAGACGAGGACGCTTGGAGTCAGCCCCAGCATTTT. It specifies CASSQDEDAWSQPQHF.

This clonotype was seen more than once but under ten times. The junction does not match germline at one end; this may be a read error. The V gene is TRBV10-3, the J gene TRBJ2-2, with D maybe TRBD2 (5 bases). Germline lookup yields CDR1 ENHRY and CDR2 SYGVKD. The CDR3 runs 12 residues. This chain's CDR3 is CAISDNTGELLF. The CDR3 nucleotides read TGTGCCATCAGTGATAACACCGGGGAGCTGCTTTTT.

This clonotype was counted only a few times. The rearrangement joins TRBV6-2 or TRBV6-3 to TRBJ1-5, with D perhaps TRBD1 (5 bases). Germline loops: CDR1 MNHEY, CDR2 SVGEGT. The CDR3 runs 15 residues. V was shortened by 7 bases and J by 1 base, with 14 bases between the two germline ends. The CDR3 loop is CASTPPGMSNQPQHF. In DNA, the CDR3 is TGTGCCAGCACCCCCCCAGGGATGAGCAATCAGCCCCAGCATTTT.

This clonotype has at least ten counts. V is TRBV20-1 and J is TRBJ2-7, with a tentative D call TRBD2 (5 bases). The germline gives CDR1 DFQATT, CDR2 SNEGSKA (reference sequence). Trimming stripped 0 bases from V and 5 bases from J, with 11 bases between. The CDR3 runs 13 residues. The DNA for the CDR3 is TGCAGTGCTAGAGATCGGGGTAAGGACGAGCAGTACTTC. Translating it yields CSARDRGKDEQYF.

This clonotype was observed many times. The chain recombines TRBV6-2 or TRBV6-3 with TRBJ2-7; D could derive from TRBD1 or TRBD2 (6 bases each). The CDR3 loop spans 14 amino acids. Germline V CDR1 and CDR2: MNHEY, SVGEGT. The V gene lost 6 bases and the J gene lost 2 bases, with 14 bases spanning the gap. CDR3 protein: CASRSRRGPYEQYF. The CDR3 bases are TGTGCCAGCAGGTCCAGACGGGGGCCCTACGAGCAGTACTTC.

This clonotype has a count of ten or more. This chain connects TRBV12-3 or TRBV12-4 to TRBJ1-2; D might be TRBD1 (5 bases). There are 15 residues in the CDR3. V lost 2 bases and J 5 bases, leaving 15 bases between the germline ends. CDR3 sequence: CASSLSAGRRYGYTF. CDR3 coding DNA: TGTGCCAGCAGTTTATCCGCAGGGAGGAGGTATGGCTACACCTTC.

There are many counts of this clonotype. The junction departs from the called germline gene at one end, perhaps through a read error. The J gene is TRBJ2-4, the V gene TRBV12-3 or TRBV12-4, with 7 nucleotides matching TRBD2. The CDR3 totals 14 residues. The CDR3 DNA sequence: TGTGCCAGCAGTTTAGTGGGAGGGGAAAACATTAAGTACTTC. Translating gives CASSLVGGENIKYF.

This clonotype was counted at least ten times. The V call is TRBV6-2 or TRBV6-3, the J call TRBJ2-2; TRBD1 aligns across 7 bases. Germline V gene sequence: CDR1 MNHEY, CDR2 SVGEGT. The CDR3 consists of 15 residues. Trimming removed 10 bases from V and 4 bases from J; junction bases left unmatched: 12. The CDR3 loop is CATSLGTDPTGELFF. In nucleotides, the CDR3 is TGTGCCACCTCGCTTGGGACAGACCCCACCGGGGAGCTGTTTTTT.

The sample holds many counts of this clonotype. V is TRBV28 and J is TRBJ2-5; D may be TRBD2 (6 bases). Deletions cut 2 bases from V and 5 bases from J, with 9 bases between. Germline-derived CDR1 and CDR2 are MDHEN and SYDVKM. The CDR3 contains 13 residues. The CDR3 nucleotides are TGTGCCAGCAGTTTACGGGGGACGGAGACCCAGTACTTC. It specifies CASSLRGTETQYF.

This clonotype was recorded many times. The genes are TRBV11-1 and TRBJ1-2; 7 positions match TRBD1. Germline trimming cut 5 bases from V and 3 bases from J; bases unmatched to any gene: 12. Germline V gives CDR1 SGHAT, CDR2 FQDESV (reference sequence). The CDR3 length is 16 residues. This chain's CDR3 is CASSHLGVDRDYGYTF. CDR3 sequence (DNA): TGTGCCAGCAGCCATTTAGGCGTCGACAGGGACTATGGCTACACCTTC. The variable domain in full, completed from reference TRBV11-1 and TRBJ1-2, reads EAEVAQSPRYKITEKSQAVAFWCDPISGHATLYWYRQILGQGPELLVQFQDESVVDDSQLPKDRFSAERLKGVDSTLKIQPAELGDSAMYLCASSHLGVDRDYGYTFGSGTRLTVV.

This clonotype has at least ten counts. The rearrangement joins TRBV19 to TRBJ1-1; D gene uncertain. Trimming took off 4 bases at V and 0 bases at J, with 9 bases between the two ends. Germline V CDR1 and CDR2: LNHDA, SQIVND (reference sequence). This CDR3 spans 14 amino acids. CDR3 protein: CASSTWTVNTEAFF. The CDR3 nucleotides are TGTGCCAGTAGTACGTGGACGGTGAACACTGAAGCTTTCTTT.

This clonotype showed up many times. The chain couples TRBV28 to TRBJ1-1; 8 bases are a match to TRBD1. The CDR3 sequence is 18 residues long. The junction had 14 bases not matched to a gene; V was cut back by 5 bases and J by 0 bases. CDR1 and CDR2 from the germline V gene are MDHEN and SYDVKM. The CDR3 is CASSPFAPGGDLNTEAFF. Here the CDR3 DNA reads TGTGCCAGCAGTCCCTTTGCTCCAGGGGGCGATCTGAACACTGAAGCTTTCTTT.

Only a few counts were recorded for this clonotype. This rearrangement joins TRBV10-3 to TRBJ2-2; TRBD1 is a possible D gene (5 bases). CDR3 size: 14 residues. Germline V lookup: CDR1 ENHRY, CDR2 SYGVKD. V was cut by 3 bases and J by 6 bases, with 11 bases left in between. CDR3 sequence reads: CAISDSGAAGELFF. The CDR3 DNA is TGTGCCATCAGTGACTCTGGGGCCGCCGGGGAGCTGTTTTTT.

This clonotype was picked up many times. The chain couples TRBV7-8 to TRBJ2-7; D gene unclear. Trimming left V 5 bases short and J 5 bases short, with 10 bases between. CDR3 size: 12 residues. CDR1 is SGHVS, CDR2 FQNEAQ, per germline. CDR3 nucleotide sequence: TGTGCCAGCAGCACCGAGTCCGACGAGCAGTACTTC. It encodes CASSTESDEQYF. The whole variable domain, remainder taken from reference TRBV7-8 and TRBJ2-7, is GAGVSQSPRYKVAKRGQDVALRCDPISGHVSLFWYQQALGQGPEFLTYFQNEAQLDKSGLPSDRFFAERPEGSVSTLKIQRTQQEDSAVYLCASSTESDEQYFGPGTRLTVT.

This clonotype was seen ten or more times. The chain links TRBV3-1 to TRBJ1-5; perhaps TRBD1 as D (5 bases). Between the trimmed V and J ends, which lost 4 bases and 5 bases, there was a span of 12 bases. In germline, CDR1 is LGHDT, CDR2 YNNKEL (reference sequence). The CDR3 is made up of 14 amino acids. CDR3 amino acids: CASSPRDGYQPQHF. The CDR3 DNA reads TGTGCCAGCAGCCCGCGGGACGGATATCAGCCCCAGCATTTT.

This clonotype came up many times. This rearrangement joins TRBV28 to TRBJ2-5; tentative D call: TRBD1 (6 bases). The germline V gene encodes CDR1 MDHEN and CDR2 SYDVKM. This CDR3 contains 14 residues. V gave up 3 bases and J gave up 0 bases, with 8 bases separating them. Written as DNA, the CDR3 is TGTGCCAGCAGTTTCCACAGGGACCAAGAGACCCAGTACTTC. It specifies CASSFHRDQETQYF.

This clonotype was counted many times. The CDR3 DNA is TGTGCCACCGGGACTAGCGGATCCTACGAGCAGTACTTC. It is translated as CATGTSGSYEQYF. This sequence joins TRBV10-3 and TRBJ2-7; 11 positions match TRBD2. V was pared by 10 bases and J by 1 base, with 3 bases of the junction left unmatched. The CDR3 contains 13 residues. CDR1 is ENHRY, CDR2 SYGVKD, per germline.

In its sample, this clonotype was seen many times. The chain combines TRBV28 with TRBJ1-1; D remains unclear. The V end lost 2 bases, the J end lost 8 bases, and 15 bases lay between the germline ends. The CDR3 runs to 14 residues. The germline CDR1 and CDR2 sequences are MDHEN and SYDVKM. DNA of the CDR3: TGTGCCAGCAGTTTAGGGTCCGGCAGTAGGGAAGCTTTCTTT. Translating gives CASSLGSGSREAFF.

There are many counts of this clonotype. CDR3 protein: CASSIDVLPGPPADEQYF. In nucleotides, the CDR3 is TGTGCCAGTAGTATAGACGTACTTCCGGGACCTCCGGCGGACGAGCAGTACTTC. This sequence joins TRBV19 and TRBJ2-7; possibly TRBD1 or TRBD2 for D (5 bases each). CDR1 and CDR2 from the germline V gene are LNHDA and SQIVND (reference sequence). Trimming took off 0 bases at V and 5 bases at J, with 23 bases between the two ends. The CDR3 consists of 18 residues.

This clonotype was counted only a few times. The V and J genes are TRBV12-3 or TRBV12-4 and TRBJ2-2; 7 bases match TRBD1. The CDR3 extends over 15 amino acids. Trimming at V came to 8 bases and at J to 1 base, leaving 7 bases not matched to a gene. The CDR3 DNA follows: TGTGCCAGCGCCTTGGGACAGCTGAACACCGGGGAGCTGTTTTTT. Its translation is CASALGQLNTGELFF.

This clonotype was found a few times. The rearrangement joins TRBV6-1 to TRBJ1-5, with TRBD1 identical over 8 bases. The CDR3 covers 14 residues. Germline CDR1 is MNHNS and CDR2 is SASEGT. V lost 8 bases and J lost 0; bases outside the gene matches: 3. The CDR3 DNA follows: TGTGCCAGCCAGGACAGGGATAGCAATCAGCCCCAGCATTTT. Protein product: CASQDRDSNQPQHF.

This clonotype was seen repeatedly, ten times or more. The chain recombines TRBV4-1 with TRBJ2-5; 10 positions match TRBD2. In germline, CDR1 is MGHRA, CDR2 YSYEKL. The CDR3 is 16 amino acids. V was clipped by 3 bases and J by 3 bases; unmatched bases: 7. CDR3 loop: CASSQGLAGDEETQYF. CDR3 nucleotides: TGCGCCAGCAGCCAGGGTCTAGCGGGGGACGAAGAGACCCAGTACTTC.

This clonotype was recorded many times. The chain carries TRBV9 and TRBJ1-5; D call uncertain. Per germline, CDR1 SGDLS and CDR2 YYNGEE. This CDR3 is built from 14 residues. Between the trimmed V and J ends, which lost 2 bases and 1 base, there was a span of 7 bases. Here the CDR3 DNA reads TGTGCCAGCAGCGTGTCTGCGAGCAATCAGCCCCAGCATTTT. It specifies CASSVSASNQPQHF.